Listed below are T cell receptor beta chains from one sample, sequenced in a study of OX40 agonist ivuxolimab in advanced cancers. Clones were read by immunoSEQ multiplex PCR, and TCRdb kept only the in-frame ones, dropping some. The sample lists around 89,000 clones, around 90% occurring once. The sample here was CD4+ or CD8+ T cells sorted from blood, taken in a trial of the OX40 agonist ivuxolimab. The receptors were gathered from an adult with an advanced solid tumor such as melanoma, head and neck, liver or kidney cancer. Each CDR3 is given with its conserved first and last residue. Fields, in order: J gene, V gene, D gene, clone size, CDR3 DNA, CDR3 protein. A D gene is named only where the DNA matches it firmly. The listing skips clone size in some rows; elsewhere it reads once, few, many or a size class.

>TRBJ2-1|TRBV28|TRBD2|.
TGTGCCAGCAGTTCCATTAGCGGGAGGAACTCCAATGAGCAGTTCTTC
CASSSISGRNSNEQFF
>TRBJ2-1|TRBV9|.|.
TGTGCCAGCAGCGTAATTAGCGCCAACCTTAGCTCCTACAATGAGCAGTTCTTC
CASSVISANLSSYNEQFF
>TRBJ2-5|TRBV5-1|.|once
TGCGCCAGCAGCTTGTTGCCAGAAGAGACCCAGTACTTC
CASSLLPEETQYF
>TRBJ2-5|TRBV7-2|TRBD1|.
TGTGCCAGCAATTTACAGGGGCAAGAGACCCAGTACTTC
CASNLQGQETQYF
>TRBJ1-1|TRBV5-1|TRBD1|.
TGCGCCAGCAGCGTCCAGGGGGGCGACACTGAAGCTTTCTTT
CASSVQGGDTEAFF
>TRBJ2-2|TRBV25-1|.|.
TGTGCCAGCAGTGACTGGGCCTCCGGGGAGCTGTTTTTT
CASSDWASGELFF
>TRBJ2-2|TRBV6-5|.|.
TGTGCCAGCGTGGGGGGCGCGAACACCGGGGAGCTGTTTTTT
CASVGGANTGELFF
>TRBJ1-2|TRBV2|TRBD1|.
TGTGCCAGCAGTCCCGGGACAGGGAACTATGGCTACACCTTC
CASSPGTGNYGYTF
>TRBJ1-2|TRBV28|.|once
TGTGCCAGCAGTTTAGGAGGCGCTAACTATGGCTACACCTTC
CASSLGGANYGYTF
>TRBJ2-7|TRBV5-1|TRBD2|.
TGCGCCAGCGCTCTAGCGGGATCCGAAGAGCAGTACTTC
CASALAGSEEQYF
>TRBJ2-5|TRBV5-1|.|.
TGCGCCAGCAGCTTGGCTGGGGGGCAAGAGACCCAGTACTTC
CASSLAGGQETQYF
>TRBJ2-5|TRBV13|TRBD1|.
TGTGCCAGCAGCCGAAACCCCGGGACAGGGCTTACCCAGTACTTC
CASSRNPGTGLTQYF
>TRBJ1-2|TRBV19|TRBD1|.
TGTGCCAGTAGTATAGGGACAGGGGGCGCAGACGGCTACACCTTC
CASSIGTGGADGYTF
>TRBJ1-4|TRBV28|.|once
TGTGCCAGCAGCTCCCAGGGGCAGGTTAATGAAAAACTGTTTTTT
CASSSQGQVNEKLFF
>TRBJ2-7|TRBV6-5|TRBD2|.
TGTGCCAGCAGTTACGTGGCGGGAGGGCGTTACGAGCAGTACTTC
CASSYVAGGRYEQYF
>TRBJ2-3|TRBV15|TRBD2|.
TGTGCCACCAGCAGAGCTACGTTGGGACTAGTAAGCACAGATACGCAGTATTTT
CATSRATLGLVSTDTQYF
>TRBJ2-5|TRBV4-1|.|.
TGCGCCAGCAGAGGTGGTCCGGAGGGGGGAGAGACCCAGTACTTC
CASRGGPEGGETQYF
>TRBJ2-2|TRBV5-1|TRBD1|.
TGCGCCAGCAGACAGGGGGATCCGAACACCGGGGAGCTGTTTTTT
CASRQGDPNTGELFF
>TRBJ2-3|TRBV19|TRBD1|.
TGTGCCAGTAACGGGACAGGGTACACAGATACGCAGTATTTT
CASNGTGYTDTQYF
>TRBJ1-5|TRBV19|.|.
TGTGCCAGTAGTATCTTAGCGACAGCCAATCAGCCCCAGCATTTT
CASSILATANQPQHF
>TRBJ1-2|TRBV7-8|.|once
TGTGCCAGCAGCTTAAGGGAGACCGGGACATATTCTAACTATGGCTACACCTTC
CASSLRETGTYSNYGYTF
>TRBJ1-5|TRBV5-1|.|.
TGCGCCAGCAGCTTGGGAATCGAAAATCAGCCCCAGCATTTT
CASSLGIENQPQHF
>TRBJ1-6|TRBV5-1|TRBD1|.
TGCGCCAGCAGCTTAAGAGGGGGCGATAATAATTCACCCCTCCACTTT
CASSLRGGDNNSPLHF
>TRBJ2-1|TRBV4-2|TRBD2|few
TGTGCCAGCAGCCAAACTAGCGATAGCTCCTACAATGAGCAGTTCTTC
CASSQTSDSSYNEQFF
>TRBJ1-6|TRBV30|TRBD1|.
TGTGCCTGGACCTCAGGGGGTCCCTATAATTCACCCCTCCACTTT
CAWTSGGPYNSPLHF